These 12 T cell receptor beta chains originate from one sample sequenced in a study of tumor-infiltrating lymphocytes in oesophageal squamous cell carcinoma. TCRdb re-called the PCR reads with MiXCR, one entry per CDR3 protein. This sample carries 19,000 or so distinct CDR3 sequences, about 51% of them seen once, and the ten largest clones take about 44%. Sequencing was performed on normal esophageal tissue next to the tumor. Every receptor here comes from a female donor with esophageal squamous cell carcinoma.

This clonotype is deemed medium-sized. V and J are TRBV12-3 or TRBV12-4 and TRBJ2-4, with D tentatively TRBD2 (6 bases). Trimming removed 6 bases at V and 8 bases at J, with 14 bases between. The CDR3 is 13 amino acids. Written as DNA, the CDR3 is TGTGCCAGCAGCAGTCCATCTAGCGACATTCAGTACTTC. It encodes CASSSPSSDIQYF.

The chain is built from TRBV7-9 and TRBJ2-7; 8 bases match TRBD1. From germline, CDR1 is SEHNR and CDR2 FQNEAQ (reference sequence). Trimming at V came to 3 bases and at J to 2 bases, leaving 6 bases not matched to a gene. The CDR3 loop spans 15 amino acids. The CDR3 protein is CASSFYRGTPYEQYF. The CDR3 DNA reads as TGTGCCAGCAGCTTCTACAGGGGGACCCCCTACGAGCAGTACTTC. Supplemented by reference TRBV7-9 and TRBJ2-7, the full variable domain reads DTGVSQNPRHKITKRGQNVTFRCDPISEHNRLYWYRQTLGQGPEFLTYFQNEAQLEKSRLLSDRFSAERPKGSFSTLEIQRTEQGDSAMYLCASSFYRGTPYEQYFGPGTRLTVT.

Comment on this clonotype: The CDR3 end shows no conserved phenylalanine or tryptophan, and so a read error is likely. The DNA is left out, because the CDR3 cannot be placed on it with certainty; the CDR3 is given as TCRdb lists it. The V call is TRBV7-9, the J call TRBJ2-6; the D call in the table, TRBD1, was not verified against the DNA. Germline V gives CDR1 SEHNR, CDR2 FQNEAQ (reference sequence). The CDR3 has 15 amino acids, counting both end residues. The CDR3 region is CATRDSLQETQYFGA.

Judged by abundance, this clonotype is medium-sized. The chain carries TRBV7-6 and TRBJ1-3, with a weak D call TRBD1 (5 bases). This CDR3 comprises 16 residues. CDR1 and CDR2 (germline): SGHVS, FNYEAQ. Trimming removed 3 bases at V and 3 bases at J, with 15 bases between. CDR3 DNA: TGTGCCAGCAGCTTCAACTCCGGGACGCTTGGAAACACCATATATTTT. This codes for CASSFNSGTLGNTIYF.

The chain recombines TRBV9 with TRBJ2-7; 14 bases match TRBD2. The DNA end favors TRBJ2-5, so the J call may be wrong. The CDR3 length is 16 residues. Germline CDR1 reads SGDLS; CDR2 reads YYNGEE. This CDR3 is CASNNPGLAGAETQYF. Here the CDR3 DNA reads TGTGCCAGCAACAATCCGGGACTAGCGGGAGCAGAGACCCAGTACTTC.

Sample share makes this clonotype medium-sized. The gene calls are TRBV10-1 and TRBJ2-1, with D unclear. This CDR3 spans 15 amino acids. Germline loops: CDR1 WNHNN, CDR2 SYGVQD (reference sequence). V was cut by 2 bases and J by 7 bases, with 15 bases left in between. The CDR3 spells CASSEKGTKENEQFF. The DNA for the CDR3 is TGCGCCAGCAGTGAGAAGGGTACGAAGGAGAATGAGCAGTTCTTC.

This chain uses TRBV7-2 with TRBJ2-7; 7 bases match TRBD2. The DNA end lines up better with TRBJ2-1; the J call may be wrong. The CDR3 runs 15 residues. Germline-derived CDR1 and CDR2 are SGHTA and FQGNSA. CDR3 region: CASSSSRGSFDEQFF. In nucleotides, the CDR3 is TGTGCCAGCAGCTCCTCTCGCGGGAGTTTCGATGAGCAGTTCTTC.

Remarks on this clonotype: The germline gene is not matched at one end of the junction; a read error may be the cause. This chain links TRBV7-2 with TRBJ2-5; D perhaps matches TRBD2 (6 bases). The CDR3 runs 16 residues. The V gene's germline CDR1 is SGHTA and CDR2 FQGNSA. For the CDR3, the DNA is TGTGCCAGCAGCTTGGGGGACTCAGGGTATAATTCACCCCTCCACTTC. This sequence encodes CASSLGDSGYNSPLHF. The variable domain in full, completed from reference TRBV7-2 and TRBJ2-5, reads GAGVSQSPSNKVTEKGKDVELRCDPISGHTALYWYRQSLGQGLEFLIYFQGNSAPDKSGLPSDRFSAERTGGSVSTLTIQRTQQEDSAVYLCASSLGDSGYNSPLHFGPGTRLLVL.

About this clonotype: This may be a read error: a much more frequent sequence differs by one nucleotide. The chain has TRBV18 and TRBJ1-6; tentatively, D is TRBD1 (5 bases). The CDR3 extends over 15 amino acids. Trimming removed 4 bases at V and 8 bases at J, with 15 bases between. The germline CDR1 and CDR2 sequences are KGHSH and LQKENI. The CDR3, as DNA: TGTGCCAGCTCACGGACAAGGACTCGGGATTCACCCCTCCACTTT. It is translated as CASSRTRTRDSPLHF.

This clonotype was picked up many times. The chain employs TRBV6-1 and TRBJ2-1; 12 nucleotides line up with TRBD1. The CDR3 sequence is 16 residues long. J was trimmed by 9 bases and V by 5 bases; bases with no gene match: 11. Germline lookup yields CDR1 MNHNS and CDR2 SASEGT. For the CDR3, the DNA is TGTGCCAGCAGTTTACCGCAGGGACAGGGGGCGGGTGAGCAGTTCTTC. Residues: CASSLPQGQGAGEQFF.

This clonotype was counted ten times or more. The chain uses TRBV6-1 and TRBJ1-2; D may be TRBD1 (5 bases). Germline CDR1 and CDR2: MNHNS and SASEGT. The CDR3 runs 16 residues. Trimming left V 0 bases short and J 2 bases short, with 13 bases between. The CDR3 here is CASSEAQTGGNYGYTF. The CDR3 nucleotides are TGTGCCAGCAGTGAAGCGCAAACAGGAGGAAACTATGGCTACACCTTC.

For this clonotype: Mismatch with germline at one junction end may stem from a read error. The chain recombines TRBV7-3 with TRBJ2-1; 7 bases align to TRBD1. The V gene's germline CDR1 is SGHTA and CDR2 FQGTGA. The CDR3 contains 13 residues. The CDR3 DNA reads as TGTGCCAGCAGGTTAAACAGGGGCGTGGAGCAGTTCTTC. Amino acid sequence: CASRLNRGVEQFF.